Below, one TCR beta chain is given with its context. Amplification used 60 Vbeta primers and 13 Jbeta primers. TCRdb keeps only in-frame clones here, not all; method: immunoSEQ multiplex PCR. The profile covers some 150,000 clones, with approximately 81% appearing a single time and approximately 2.5% taken by the ten largest. The source of the sample is a study of cytomegalovirus exposure and HLA in healthy donors. As for the study in general: HLA-typed donors were the source of roughly 80 million unique TCRs held in an early data release.

The CDR3 runs 13 residues. Between the trimmed V and J ends, which lost 6 bases and 8 bases, there was a span of 13 bases. The germline CDR1 and CDR2 sequences are MNHEY and SVGAGI. The clonotype was recovered from a woman in her late teens or twenties in good health and CMV-seronegative. Input material: PBMCs. This rearrangement joins TRBV6-5 to TRBJ2-2; no definite D call. CDR3 sequence (DNA): TGTGCCAGCAGCACCGACTCGATGGGGGAGCTGTTTTTT. Translation: CASSTDSMGELFF.